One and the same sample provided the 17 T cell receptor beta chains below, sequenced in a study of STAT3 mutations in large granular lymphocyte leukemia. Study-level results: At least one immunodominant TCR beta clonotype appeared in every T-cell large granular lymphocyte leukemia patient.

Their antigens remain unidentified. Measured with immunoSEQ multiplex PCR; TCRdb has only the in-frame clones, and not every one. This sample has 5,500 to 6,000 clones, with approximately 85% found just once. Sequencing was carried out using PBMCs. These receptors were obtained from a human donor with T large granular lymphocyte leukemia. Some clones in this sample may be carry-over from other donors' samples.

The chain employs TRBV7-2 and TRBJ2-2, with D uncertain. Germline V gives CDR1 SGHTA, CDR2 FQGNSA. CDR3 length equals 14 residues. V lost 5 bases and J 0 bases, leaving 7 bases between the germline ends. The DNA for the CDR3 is TGTGCCAGCAGCCTTCCTACGAACACCGGGGAGCTGTTTTTT. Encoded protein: CASSLPTNTGELFF.

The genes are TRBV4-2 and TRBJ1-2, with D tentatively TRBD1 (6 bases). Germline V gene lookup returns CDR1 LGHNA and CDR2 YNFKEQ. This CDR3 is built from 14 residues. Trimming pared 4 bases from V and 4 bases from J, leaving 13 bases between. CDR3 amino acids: CASSLEGGGYGYTF. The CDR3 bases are TGTGCCAGCAGCCTCGAGGGGGGGGGCTATGGCTACACCTTC.

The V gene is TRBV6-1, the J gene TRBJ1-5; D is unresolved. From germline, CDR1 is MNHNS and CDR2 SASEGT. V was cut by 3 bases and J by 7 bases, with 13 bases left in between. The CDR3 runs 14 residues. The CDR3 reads CASSEFSARQPQHF. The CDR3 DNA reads TGTGCCAGCAGTGAGTTTTCCGCCCGGCAGCCCCAGCATTTT.

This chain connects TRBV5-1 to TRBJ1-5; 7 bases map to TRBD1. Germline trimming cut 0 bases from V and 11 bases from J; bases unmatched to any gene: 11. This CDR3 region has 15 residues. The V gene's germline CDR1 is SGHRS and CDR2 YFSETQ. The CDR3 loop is CASSLEGGSGQAQHF. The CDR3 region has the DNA TGCGCCAGCAGCTTGGAAGGGGGCAGTGGGCAGGCCCAGCATTTT. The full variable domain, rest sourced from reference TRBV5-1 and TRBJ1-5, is KAGVTQTPRYLIKTRGQQVTLSCSPISGHRSVSWYQQTPGQGLQFLFEYFSETQRNKGNFPGRFSGRQFSNSRSEMNVSTLELGDSALYLCASSLEGGSGQAQHFGDGTRLSIL.

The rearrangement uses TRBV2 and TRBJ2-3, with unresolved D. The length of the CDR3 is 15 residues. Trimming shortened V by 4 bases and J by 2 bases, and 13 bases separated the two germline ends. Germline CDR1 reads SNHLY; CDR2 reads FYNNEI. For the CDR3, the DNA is TGTGCCAGCAGTGTCCAGGTGGGCGACACAGATACGCAGTATTTT. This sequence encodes CASSVQVGDTDTQYF.

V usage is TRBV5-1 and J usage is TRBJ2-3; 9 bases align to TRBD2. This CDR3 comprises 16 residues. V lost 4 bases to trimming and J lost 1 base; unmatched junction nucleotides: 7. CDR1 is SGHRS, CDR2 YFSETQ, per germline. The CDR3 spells CASSRQTSGGTDTQYF. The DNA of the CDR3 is TGCGCCAGCAGCCGACAGACTAGCGGTGGCACAGATACGCAGTATTTT.

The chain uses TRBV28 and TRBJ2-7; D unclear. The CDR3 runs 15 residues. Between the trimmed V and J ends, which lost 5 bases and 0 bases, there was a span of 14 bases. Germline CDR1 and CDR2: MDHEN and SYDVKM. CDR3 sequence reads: CASSGSYPHSYEQYV. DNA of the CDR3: TGTGCCAGCAGTGGGTCCTACCCCCACTCCTACGAGCAGTACGTC.

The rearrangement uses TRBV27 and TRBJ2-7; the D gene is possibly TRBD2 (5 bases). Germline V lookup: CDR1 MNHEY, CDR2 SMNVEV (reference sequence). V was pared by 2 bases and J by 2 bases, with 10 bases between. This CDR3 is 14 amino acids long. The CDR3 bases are TGTGCCAGCAGTTTACTGCCGGGAACCTACGAGCAGTACGTC. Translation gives CASSLLPGTYEQYV.

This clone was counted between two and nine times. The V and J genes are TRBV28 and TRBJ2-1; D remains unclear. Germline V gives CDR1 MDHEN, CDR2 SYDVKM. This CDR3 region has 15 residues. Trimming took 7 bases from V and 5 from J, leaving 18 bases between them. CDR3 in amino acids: CASILSTSYNNEQFF. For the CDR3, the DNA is TGTGCCAGCATCCTTTCTACCTCCTATAACAATGAGCAGTTCTTC.

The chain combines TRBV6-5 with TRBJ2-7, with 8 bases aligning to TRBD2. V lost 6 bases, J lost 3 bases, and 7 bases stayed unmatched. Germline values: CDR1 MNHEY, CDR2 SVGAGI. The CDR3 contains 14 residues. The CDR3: CASRPYSGNYEQYF. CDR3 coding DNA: TGTGCCAGCAGACCTTATAGCGGGAACTACGAGCAGTACTTC.

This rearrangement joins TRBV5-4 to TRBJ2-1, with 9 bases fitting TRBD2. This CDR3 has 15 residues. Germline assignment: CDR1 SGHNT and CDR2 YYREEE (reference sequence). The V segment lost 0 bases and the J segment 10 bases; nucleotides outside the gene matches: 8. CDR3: CASSLGGGRALEQFF. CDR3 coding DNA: TGTGCCAGCAGCTTGGGAGGCGGGAGGGCCTTGGAGCAGTTCTTC.

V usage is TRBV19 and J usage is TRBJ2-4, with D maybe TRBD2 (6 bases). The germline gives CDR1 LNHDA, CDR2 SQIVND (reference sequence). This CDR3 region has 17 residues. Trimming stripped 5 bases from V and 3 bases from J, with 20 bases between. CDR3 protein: CASSPLFRGFDKNIQYF. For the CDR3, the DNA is TGTGCCAGTAGTCCTTTATTTCGGGGGTTCGACAAAAACATTCAGTACTTC.

The CDR3 reads CASPRRSAAGSTDTQYF. The CDR3 DNA follows: TGTGCCAGCCCCCGGAGAAGCGCGGCGGGATCCACAGATACGCAGTATTTT. The chain has TRBV2 and TRBJ2-3; D possibly corresponds to TRBD2 (6 bases). The CDR3 spans 17 residues. Looked up from germline, CDR1 is SNHLY and CDR2 is FYNNEI. V was clipped by 8 bases and J by 2 bases, with 23 bases between them.

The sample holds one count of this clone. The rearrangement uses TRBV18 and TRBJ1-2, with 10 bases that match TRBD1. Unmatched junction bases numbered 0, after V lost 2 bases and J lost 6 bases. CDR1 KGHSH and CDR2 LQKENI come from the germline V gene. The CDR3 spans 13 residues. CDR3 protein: CASSPGQGDGYTF. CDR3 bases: TGTGCCAGCTCACCAGGACAGGGGGATGGCTACACCTTC.

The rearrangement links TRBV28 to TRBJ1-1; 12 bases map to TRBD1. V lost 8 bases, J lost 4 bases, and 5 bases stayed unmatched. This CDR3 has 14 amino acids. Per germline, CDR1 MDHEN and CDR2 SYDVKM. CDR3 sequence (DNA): TGTGCCAGCCCGGGACAGGGGGCGGCCACTGAAGCTTTCTTT. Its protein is CASPGQGAATEAFF.

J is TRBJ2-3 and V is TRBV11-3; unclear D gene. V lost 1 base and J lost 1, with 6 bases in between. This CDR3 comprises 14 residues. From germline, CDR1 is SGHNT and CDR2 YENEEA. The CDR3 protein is CASSLGSGTDTQYF. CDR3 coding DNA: TGTGCCAGCAGCTTAGGATCGGGCACAGATACGCAGTATTTT.

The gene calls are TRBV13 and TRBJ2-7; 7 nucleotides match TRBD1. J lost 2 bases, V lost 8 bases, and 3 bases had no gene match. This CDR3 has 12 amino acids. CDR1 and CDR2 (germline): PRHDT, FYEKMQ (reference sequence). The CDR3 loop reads CASAQGTYEQYF. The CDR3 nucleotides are TGTGCCAGCGCACAGGGGACCTACGAGCAGTACTTC. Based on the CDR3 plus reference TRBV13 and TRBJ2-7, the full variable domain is AAGVIQSPRHLIKEKRETATLKCYPIPRHDTVYWYQQGPGQDPQFLISFYEKMQSDKGSIPDRFSAQQFSDYHSELNMSSLELGDSALYFCASAQGTYEQYFGPGTRLTVT.